The clone carrying this TCR beta chain showed up just once. Its antigen is currently unknown. This specimen comes from a study of T cells in localized non-small cell lung cancer. Study outcomes and limitations: The appearance of a median approximately 60 of the top 100 tumor clones was seen in adjacent lung. T cell clonality was highest in uninvolved adjacent lung, above tumor.

Germline-derived CDR1 and CDR2 are SQVTM and ANQGSEA. This CDR3 contains 13 residues. V shed 3 bases and J shed 5 bases, with 12 bases lying between them. Profiling relied on immunoSEQ multiplex PCR, and the TCRdb table lists in-frame clones only, not all of them. This table has about 70,000 clones, 86% appearing once. This TCR was recovered from a male donor at least 60 years old with stage III squamous cell lung carcinoma. The chain uses TRBV29-1 and TRBJ2-3; D possibly uses TRBD1 or TRBD2 (6 bases each). The sample was peripheral blood, taken before any cancer treatment. Here the CDR3 DNA reads TGCAGCGTTGAGAGGGGGGCAGGAGATACGCAGTATTTT. Its protein product is CSVERGAGDTQYF.